These T cell receptor beta chains were read from a single sample in a study of cytomegalovirus exposure and HLA in healthy donors. Sequencing was performed with immunoSEQ multiplex PCR; in TCRdb, only in-frame clones are kept and a portion is missing. Seen here are more than 90,000 clones, 88% observed once, and the top ten hold approximately 4.5%. Sequenced material: PBMCs. The receptors were gathered from a man younger than 35 in good health and CMV-seropositive. The CDR3 runs from the conserved cysteine through the conserved F or W. D genes are given only for firm matches. Expanded clones get a size class; other rows say once, few or many, or leave the size out.

d_call j_call clone_size v_call cdr3_aa cdr3_nt
NA TRBJ1-5 once TRBV5-1 CASSLSSGNNQPQHF TGCGCCAGCAGCTTGTCGTCAGGGAACAATCAGCCCCAGCATTTT
TRBD1 TRBJ1-4 once TRBV4-1 CASSQAWDRDEKLFF TGCGCCAGCAGCCAAGCTTGGGACAGGGATGAAAAACTGTTTTTT
TRBD2 TRBJ2-2 NA TRBV6-4 CASRGLGHTGELFF TGTGCCAGCAGGGGACTAGGTCACACCGGGGAGCTGTTTTTT
NA TRBJ1-2 NA TRBV30 CAWSASRVDYGYTF TGTGCCTGGAGTGCCTCCAGGGTGGACTATGGCTACACCTTC
TRBD2 TRBJ2-3 once TRBV11-2 CASSPTGLVSDTQYF TGTGCCAGCAGCCCTACGGGACTAGTCTCAGATACGCAGTATTTT
TRBD1 TRBJ2-7 NA TRBV7-2 CASSLDRGILYEQYF TGTGCCAGCAGCTTAGACAGGGGTATACTCTACGAGCAGTACTTC
NA TRBJ1-4 NA TRBV20-1 CSASLREKLFF TGCAGTGCTAGTCTGAGGGAAAAACTGTTTTTT
TRBD1 TRBJ2-7 NA TRBV28 CASSLEVTGKSLKSYEQYF TGTGCCAGCAGTTTAGAAGTGACAGGGAAAAGCCTAAAGTCCTACGAGCAGTACTTC
TRBD1 TRBJ2-7 NA TRBV6-5 CASSYYDRGNYEQYF TGTGCCAGCAGTTACTACGACAGGGGCAACTACGAGCAGTACTTC
NA TRBJ1-6 NA TRBV19 CASNFGGLNSPLHF TGTGCCAGTAATTTCGGGGGGCTAAATTCACCCCTCCACTTT
TRBD2 TRBJ2-1 NA TRBV2 CASSVSGGGDEQFF TGTGCCAGCAGTGTTAGCGGGGGGGGTGATGAGCAGTTCTTC
NA TRBJ1-1 NA TRBV5-1 CASSLEVRNTEAFF TGCGCCAGCAGCTTGGAAGTCAGGAACACTGAAGCTTTCTTT
TRBD1 TRBJ2-7 NA TRBV5-4 CASSPPGQGAVEQYF TGTGCCAGCAGCCCGCCGGGACAGGGGGCCGTCGAGCAGTACTTC
NA TRBJ1-5 NA TRBV6-1 CASSELNRQEEPQHF TGTGCCAGCAGTGAACTGAACAGGCAAGAAGAGCCCCAGCATTTT
NA TRBJ1-3 NA TRBV9 CASSVPAGQTSGNTIYF TGTGCCAGCAGCGTCCCGGCTGGACAGACCTCTGGAAACACCATATATTTT
TRBD2 TRBJ2-5 NA TRBV29-1 CSVDEGKRGDQETQYF TGCAGCGTTGATGAGGGGAAGCGGGGGGACCAAGAGACCCAGTACTTC
TRBD1 TRBJ2-1 few TRBV11-2 CASSSRVTGYNEQFF TGTGCCAGCAGCTCCCGCGTGACAGGGTACAATGAGCAGTTCTTC
NA TRBJ1-5 NA TRBV10-2 CASSEWGAHQPQHF TGCGCCAGCAGTGAGTGGGGCGCCCATCAGCCCCAGCATTTT
TRBD2 TRBJ2-5 NA TRBV5-1 CASSPAGGPGETQYF TGCGCCAGCAGCCCAGCGGGGGGGCCCGGGGAGACCCAGTACTTC
NA TRBJ2-5 NA TRBV12-5 CASGVQETQYF TGTGCTAGTGGTGTACAAGAGACCCAGTACTTC
NA TRBJ1-5 NA TRBV7-6 CASSPSPNQPQHF TGTGCCAGCAGCCCTTCCCCTAATCAGCCCCAGCATTTT
TRBD1 TRBJ2-7 NA TRBV5-6 CASSYRGGEQYF TGTGCCAGCAGCTACAGGGGTGGGGAGCAGTACTTC
NA TRBJ1-6 NA TRBV6-5 CASRGSGNSPLHF TGTGCCAGCAGAGGGTCGGGGAATTCACCCCTCCACTTT
NA TRBJ1-3 NA TRBV28 CASSLGLGHSGNTIYF TGTGCCAGCAGTTTAGGACTAGGCCACTCTGGAAACACCATATATTTT
NA TRBJ1-1 few TRBV14 CASSQGLRNTEAFF TGTGCCAGCAGCCAAGGGCTCAGGAACACTGAAGCTTTCTTT
TRBD1 TRBJ2-2 NA TRBV7-9 CASRPQTGASANTGELFF TGTGCCAGCAGACCGCAGACAGGGGCATCGGCTAACACCGGGGAGCTGTTTTTT
TRBD1 TRBJ2-3 NA TRBV5-4 CASSPRGEQGATQYF TGTGCCAGCAGCCCCCGGGGGGAACAGGGGGCTACGCAGTATTTT
NA TRBJ1-5 NA TRBV2 CASSPSGTGGSQPQHF TGTGCCAGCAGTCCTTCTGGCACGGGTGGAAGTCAGCCCCAGCATTTT
NA TRBJ2-1 NA TRBV2 CASSERVGSPGGFF TGTGCCAGCAGTGAAAGGGTAGGATCACCCGGAGGGTTCTTC
NA TRBJ1-3 NA TRBV5-4 CASSLATVSGNTIYF TGTGCCAGCAGCTTGGCCACTGTCTCTGGAAACACCATATATTTT
TRBD1 TRBJ1-4 NA TRBV19 CASNVGGLRNEKLFF TGTGCCAGTAATGTAGGGGGCTTGCGGAATGAAAAACTGTTTTTT
NA TRBJ1-4 NA TRBV5-1 CASSWGERGGEKLFF TGCGCCAGCAGCTGGGGCGAAAGGGGAGGTGAAAAACTGTTTTTT
TRBD2 TRBJ2-3 NA TRBV4-2 CASSQDRKRAGGTQYF TGTGCCAGCAGCCAAGATAGAAAGCGGGCGGGGGGTACGCAGTATTTT
NA TRBJ2-2 NA TRBV10-2 CASSLGASSGELFF TGCGCCAGCAGCCTGGGGGCGAGTTCCGGGGAGCTGTTTTTT
NA TRBJ1-1 NA TRBV11-2 CASSLDIRTEAFF TGTGCCAGCAGCTTAGATATCAGGACTGAAGCTTTCTTT
NA TRBJ2-7 few TRBV6-5 CASSARSQIYEQYF TGTGCCAGCAGTGCACGCAGTCAAATCTACGAGCAGTACTTC
NA TRBJ1-2 NA TRBV6-6 CASSYSYRDVYGYTF TGTGCCAGCAGTTACTCGTACAGGGATGTCTATGGCTACACCTTC
NA TRBJ1-5 once TRBV5-8 CASSSLGLAGYYSNQPQHF TGTGCCAGCAGCTCCCTGGGCCTAGCGGGATACTATAGCAATCAGCCCCAGCATTTT
TRBD1 TRBJ1-1 NA TRBV5-1 CASSFGQGGRNTEAFF TGCGCCAGCAGCTTTGGACAGGGCGGGCGCAACACTGAAGCTTTCTTT
NA TRBJ2-5 NA TRBV9 CASSVVPAETQYF TGTGCCAGCAGCGTAGTCCCAGCGGAGACCCAGTACTTC
NA TRBJ1-6 NA TRBV6-5 CASSYSSGNSPLHF TGTGCCAGCAGTTACTCATCAGGGAATTCACCCCTCCACTTT
TRBD2 TRBJ2-1 few TRBV5-4 CASSPGLTSGGDEQFF TGTGCCAGCAGCCCCGGACTGACTAGCGGGGGGGATGAGCAGTTCTTC
NA TRBJ2-5 NA TRBV29-1 CSAEGGAQTQYF TGCAGCGCCGAGGGGGGGGCACAGACCCAGTACTTC
NA TRBJ2-5 NA TRBV19 CASSIGAARETQYF TGTGCCAGTAGTATTGGGGCAGCGCGGGAGACCCAGTACTTC
NA TRBJ1-1 once TRBV28 CASNRQHANTEAFF TGTGCCAGCAATCGACAGCACGCTAACACTGAAGCTTTCTTT
TRBD1 TRBJ2-2 once TRBV5-1 CASSLGGLAGELFF TGCGCCAGCAGCTTAGGGGGCCTCGCCGGGGAGCTGTTTTTT
TRBD2 TRBJ2-1 NA TRBV7-2 CASSSSGGDSYNEQFF TGTGCCAGCAGCTCTAGCGGGGGGGACTCCTACAATGAGCAGTTCTTC
NA TRBJ1-5 NA TRBV10-3 CAISELHRDHNQPQHF TGTGCCATCAGTGAGCTTCACAGGGATCACAATCAGCCCCAGCATTTT